A selection of T cell receptor beta chains follows, all from one sample in a study of cytotoxic CD8 clonotypes in ibrutinib-treated CLL. The method was immunoSEQ multiplex PCR; TCRdb's version includes in-frame clones alone and lacks a portion of them. The sample includes more than 70,000 clones, 70% to 80% seen only once; the top ten take roughly 4.8%. The sequencing used PBMCs, collected after 12 months of ibrutinib treatment. These receptor sequences come from a human donor with chronic lymphocytic leukemia. Each CDR3 is given with its conserved first and last residue. The D gene is left open where the match is weak. Expanded clones are given a class, and other clones once, few, many or no size at all.

- - TRBJ2-1 TRBV9 TGTGCCAGCAGCGTAGGTCCGGAGGCCTACAATGAGCAGTTCTTC CASSVGPEAYNEQFF
- TRBD2 TRBJ2-2 TRBV7-9 TGTGCCAGCAGCGTAGCGGGACCGAACACCGGGGAGCTGTTTTTT CASSVAGPNTGELFF
- - TRBJ1-2 TRBV18 TGTGCCAGCTCACCTGCGGGACTAAATCTCTATGGCTACACCTTC CASSPAGLNLYGYTF
- - TRBJ2-2 TRBV19 TGTGCCAGTAGCCCCGGGACTCACGGGGAGCTGTTTTTT CASSPGTHGELFF
- - TRBJ1-2 TRBV7-2 TGTGCCAGCAGCCCCGGACATTATGGCTACACCTTC CASSPGHYGYTF
- - TRBJ2-7 TRBV7-9 TGTGCCAGCAGATTCAGGGGTTACGAGCAGTACTTC CASRFRGYEQYF
- - TRBJ1-5 TRBV10-3 TGTGCCACCTCCTGGGGGCAGGGCCTCAATCAGCCCCAGCATTTT CATSWGQGLNQPQHF
- - TRBJ1-2 TRBV5-6 TGTGCCAGCAGCTTTGCTTCGGCCTATGGCTACACCTTC CASSFASAYGYTF
- TRBD2 TRBJ2-1 TRBV30 TGTGCCTGGAGTGGTGCGGGGGGGTACAATGAGCAGTTCTTC CAWSGAGGYNEQFF
- TRBD1 TRBJ2-5 TRBV10-1 TGCGCCAGCAGATACGACAGGGACGAGACCCAGTACTTC CASRYDRDETQYF
- TRBD1 TRBJ1-6 TRBV7-9 TGTGCCAGCGGGCAAGGGGGCCAGGTTAATTCACCCCTCCACTTT CASGQGGQVNSPLHF
- - TRBJ2-1 TRBV18 TGTGCCAGCTCACCACCTCGGAGAGATGAGCAGTTCTTC CASSPPRRDEQFF
- TRBD1 TRBJ2-3 TRBV18 TGTGCCAGCTCACCACCGGGACAGACCACAGATACGCAGTATTTT CASSPPGQTTDTQYF
- TRBD2 TRBJ2-2 TRBV6-4 TGTGCCAGCAGTGGGGCTAGCGGTGACACCGGGGAGCTGTTTTTT CASSGASGDTGELFF
- TRBD1 TRBJ2-5 TRBV7-2 TGTGCCAGCAGCACGGGGACAGGGGAGACCCAGTACTTC CASSTGTGETQYF
- TRBD1 TRBJ2-7 TRBV5-1 TGCGCCAGCAGCTGGACAGGGCCCCTCTCCTACGAGCAGTACTTC CASSWTGPLSYEQYF
few - TRBJ2-7 TRBV7-2 TGTGCCAGCAGCTTAGGCGGCCACGAGCAGTACTTC CASSLGGHEQYF
- - TRBJ1-1 TRBV28 TGTGCCAGCAGTTTGGGGGGCGCGTCTCCCACTGAAGCTTTCTTT CASSLGGASPTEAFF
- TRBD1 TRBJ1-4 TRBV6-5 TGTGCCAGCAGTCCGGGACAGGGGCAGGGGGAAAAACTGTTTTTT CASSPGQGQGEKLFF
few - TRBJ2-3 TRBV19 TGTGCCAGTAGCGACAGTGGGAGCTACACAGATACGCAGTATTTT CASSDSGSYTDTQYF
- - TRBJ1-2 TRBV6-5 TGTGCCAGCAGTTACTCAAGGGGCTGGTATGGCTACACCTTC CASSYSRGWYGYTF
few - TRBJ1-2 TRBV6-5 TGTGCCAGCAGTTATACGGGCTCCTATGGCTACACCTTC CASSYTGSYGYTF
- TRBD1 TRBJ2-3 TRBV6-1 TGTGCCAGCACCCGATCAGGGGGCGATACGCAGTATTTT CASTRSGGDTQYF
- TRBD2 TRBJ2-2 TRBV18 TGTGCCAGCTCACCTAGGACTAGCGGGACTGGGACCGGGGAGCTGTTTTTT CASSPRTSGTGTGELFF
medium-sized - TRBJ2-7 TRBV29-1 TGCAGCGTCGTGCGGGGATCTACCTACGAGCAGTACTTC CSVVRGSTYEQYF
- - TRBJ2-5 TRBV28 TGTGCCAGCAGCACCCGGGAGACCCAGTACTTC CASSTRETQYF
few TRBD2 TRBJ2-1 TRBV7-2 TGTGCCAGCAGCGCCGGACTAGCAGGTGAGCAGTTCTTC CASSAGLAGEQFF
- TRBD2 TRBJ2-1 TRBV7-6 TGTGCCAGCAGCTTAGTCCCGACTAGCGGGGGCTCCTACAATGAGCAGTTCTTC CASSLVPTSGGSYNEQFF
- TRBD2 TRBJ2-1 TRBV28 TGTGCCAGCAGTCCCCGCGGGGGGAATGAGCAGTTCTTC CASSPRGGNEQFF
- - TRBJ2-1 TRBV18 TGTGCCAGCTCACCTACAATGGCGCCGGGGGTTTGGTCCTACAATGAGCAGTTCTTC CASSPTMAPGVWSYNEQFF
- TRBD2 TRBJ2-1 TRBV18 TGTGCCAGCTCACCGGGACTAGCGGTGGGGAATGAGCAGTTCTTC CASSPGLAVGNEQFF
- - TRBJ2-7 TRBV10-3 TGTGCCATCAGTGGGAGGGACAGCTACGAGCAGTACTTC CAISGRDSYEQYF
- - TRBJ2-5 TRBV5-1 TGCGCCAGCAGCCCACGCCAGGGCGGGGAGACCCAGTACTTC CASSPRQGGETQYF
- TRBD2 TRBJ2-5 TRBV7-3 TGTGCCAGCAGCTTAAGTGGGACTAGCCAAGAGACCCAGTACTTC CASSLSGTSQETQYF
few TRBD2 TRBJ2-5 TRBV19 TGTGCCAGTAGTATCTTGGCGGGGGAGAGTGAGACCCAGTACTTC CASSILAGESETQYF
- TRBD2 TRBJ2-3 TRBV6-1 TGTGCCAGCAGTGAGCCCTGGCGGGGGGCCAGCACAGATACGCAGTATTTT CASSEPWRGASTDTQYF
few - TRBJ2-6 TRBV5-4 TGTGCCAGCAGCTTGACGGGGCCCTACCGCTCTGGGGCCAACGTCCTGACTTTC CASSLTGPYRSGANVLTF
once TRBD2 TRBJ2-1 TRBV5-1 TGCGCCAGCAGTCCATCTAGCGGGCCATCCTACAATGAGCAGTTCTTC CASSPSSGPSYNEQFF
- TRBD2 TRBJ2-7 TRBV9 TGTGCCAGCAGCAACTGGACTAGCGCGGACGAGCAGTACTTC CASSNWTSADEQYF
- - TRBJ1-2 TRBV6-5 TGTGCCAGCAGGGTCAGGGGCAATGGCTACACCTTC CASRVRGNGYTF
- TRBD1 TRBJ2-7 TRBV18 TGTGCCAGCTCACCAGAGGGACAGGGGGCCTGGGAGCAGTACTTC CASSPEGQGAWEQYF
- TRBD1 TRBJ1-4 TRBV5-1 TGCGCCAGCAGCCCGGGACAGGGGGTGACTAATGAAAAACTGTTTTTT CASSPGQGVTNEKLFF
- TRBD1 TRBJ1-2 TRBV7-9 TGTGCCAGCAGCCCCCAGGGGGGTGGCTACACCTTC CASSPQGGGYTF
- - TRBJ1-2 TRBV5-1 TGCGCCAGCAGCTTGGAGGCGTATGGCTACACCTTC CASSLEAYGYTF